This TCR beta chain came from a study of shared clonotypes between healthy human individuals. Study-wide context: CD4 naive cells filled three plates per donor, CD4 memory three, CD8 naive two and CD8 memory one. Whole-study findings and limits: Richness estimates generally favored naive over memory subsets. The authors sampled blood alone, and tissue repertoires likely differ.

Repertoires were generated with immunoSEQ multiplex PCR, while TCRdb's copy carries only in-frame clones and drops some. This table has roughly 2.2 million clones, 85% to 95% appearing once. CDR1 and CDR2 from the germline V gene are MDHEN and SYDVKM. The CDR3 sequence runs 8 residues, both termini included. All donors were Caucasian adults living in Nashville, Tennessee. As concerns this clone: The antigen is not known. Since no conserved phenylalanine or tryptophan closes the CDR3, a read error is the likely cause. The limits of the CDR3 on the DNA are not certain, so only TCRdb's listed CDR3 is given.

Sequencing was performed on naive CD4+ T cells from PBMCs. Subset here: CD45RA+ positively selected. V is TRBV28 and J is TRBJ2-3. This sequence originates from a man aged 18 to 35 in good health. Some clones in this sample may be carry-over from other donors' samples. The CDR3 is CASSPPGT.